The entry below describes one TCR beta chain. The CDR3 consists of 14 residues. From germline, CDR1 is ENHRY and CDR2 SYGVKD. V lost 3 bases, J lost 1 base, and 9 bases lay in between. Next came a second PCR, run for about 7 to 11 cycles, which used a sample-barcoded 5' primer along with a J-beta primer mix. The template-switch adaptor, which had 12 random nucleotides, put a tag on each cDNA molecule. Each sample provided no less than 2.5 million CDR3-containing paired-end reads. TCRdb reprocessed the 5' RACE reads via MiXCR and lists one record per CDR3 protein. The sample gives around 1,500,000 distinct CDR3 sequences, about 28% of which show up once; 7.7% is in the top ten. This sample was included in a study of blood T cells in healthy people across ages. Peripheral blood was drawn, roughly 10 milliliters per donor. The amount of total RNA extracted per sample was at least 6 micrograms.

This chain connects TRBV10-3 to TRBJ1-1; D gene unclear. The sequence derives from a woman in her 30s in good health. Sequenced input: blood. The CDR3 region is CAISDGGRNTEAFF. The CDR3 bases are TGTGCCATCAGTGATGGTGGGAGGAACACTGAAGCTTTCTTT.